The 5 T cell receptor beta chains in this list originate from one sample, sequenced in a study of PD-1 blockade in classical Hodgkin lymphoma. Each patient experienced a relapse that followed autologous stem cell transplantation, and brentuximab vedotin exposure varied. Applied to thawed PBMCs, magnetic negative selection was the method used to isolate CD8+ T cells. Method: immunoSEQ multiplex PCR; TCRdb's copy keeps in-frame clones and lacks some. The data contain roughly 12,000 clones, more than 65% of them singletons. Source: CD8+ T cells from blood, taken at baseline. These receptors came from a human donor with classical Hodgkin lymphoma.

The count of this clone is one. CDR3 nucleotide sequence: TGTGCCAGCAGCGTAGACGAGACCCAGTACTTC. The encoded protein is CASSVDETQYF. V gene TRBV9 combines with J gene TRBJ2-5, with D unclear. V was clipped by 0 bases and J by 5 bases, with 2 bases between them. The CDR3 has 11 residues. Looked up from germline, CDR1 is SGDLS and CDR2 is YYNGEE.

The chain joins TRBV5-4 to TRBJ1-1; D not resolved. This CDR3 comprises 12 residues. V dropped 1 base and J dropped 5 bases, with 6 bases sitting between them. Looked up from germline, CDR1 is SGHNT and CDR2 is YYREEE (reference sequence). The CDR3 reads CASSLSSTEAFF. The CDR3 DNA reads TGTGCCAGCAGCTTGTCTAGTACTGAAGCTTTCTTT.

Here the CDR3 DNA reads TGTGCCAGCAGCTTAGTACGTAACAGGGCTGGAAACACCATATATTTT. It is translated as CASSLVRNRAGNTIYF. The genes are TRBV5-6 and TRBJ1-3; a possible D gene is TRBD1 (6 bases). Trimming removed 2 bases at V and 2 bases at J, with 14 bases between. CDR1 and CDR2 from the germline V gene are SGHDT and YYEEEE. The CDR3 is 16 residues long.

The chain has TRBV11-2 and TRBJ2-2; D remains ambiguous. This CDR3 comprises 14 residues. Per germline, CDR1 SGHAT and CDR2 FQNNGV. The ends were cut back, 4 bases at V and 4 bases at J, with 10 bases in the middle. CDR3: CASSSPLGTGELFF. In nucleotides, the CDR3 is TGTGCCAGCAGCTCCCCGCTCGGCACCGGGGAGCTGTTTTTT.

The rearrangement links TRBV7-2 to TRBJ1-3; TRBD1 might be the D (6 bases). CDR3 length: 12 residues. Trimming removed 7 bases at V and 4 bases at J, with 8 bases between. The germline V gene encodes CDR1 SGHTA and CDR2 FQGNSA. The CDR3: CASKGGGNTIYF. CDR3 nucleotides: TGTGCCAGCAAGGGGGGAGGAAACACCATATATTTT. The whole variable domain, remainder taken from reference TRBV7-2 and TRBJ1-3, is GAGVSQSPSNKVTEKGKDVELRCDPISGHTALYWYRQSLGQGLEFLIYFQGNSAPDKSGLPSDRFSAERTGGSVSTLTIQRTQQEDSAVYLCASKGGGNTIYFGEGSWLTVV.